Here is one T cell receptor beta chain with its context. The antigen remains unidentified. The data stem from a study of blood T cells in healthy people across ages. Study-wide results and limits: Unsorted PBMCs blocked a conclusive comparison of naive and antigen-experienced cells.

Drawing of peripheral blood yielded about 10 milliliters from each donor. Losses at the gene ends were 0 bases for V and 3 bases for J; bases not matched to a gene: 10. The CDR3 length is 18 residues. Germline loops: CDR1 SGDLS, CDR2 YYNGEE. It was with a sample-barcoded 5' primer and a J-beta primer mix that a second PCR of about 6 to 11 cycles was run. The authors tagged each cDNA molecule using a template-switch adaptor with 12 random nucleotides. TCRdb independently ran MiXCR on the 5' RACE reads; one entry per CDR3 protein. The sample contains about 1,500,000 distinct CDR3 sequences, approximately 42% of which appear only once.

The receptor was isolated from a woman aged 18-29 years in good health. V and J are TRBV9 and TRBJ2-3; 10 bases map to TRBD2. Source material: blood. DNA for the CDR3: TGTGCCAGCAGCGTAGGGAGCGGGGGGGCTCTCGGTACAGATACGCAGTATTTT. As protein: CASSVGSGGALGTDTQYF.